Listed here are 25 T cell receptor beta chains from one sample, sequenced in a study of cytomegalovirus exposure and HLA in healthy donors. With 60 Vbeta and 13 Jbeta primers, the PCR was carried out. Using immunoSEQ multiplex PCR, the repertoire was profiled, and TCRdb retains in-frame clones only, with some absent. The table shows around 170,000 clones, with about 84% occurring only once. What was sequenced was PBMCs. The receptors originated from a man between 50 and 59 years old in good health and CMV-seropositive.

The genes are TRBV5-1 and TRBJ2-5; 11 bases line up with TRBD2. CDR1 and CDR2 (germline): SGHRS, YFSETQ. The length of the CDR3 is 15 residues. V was clipped by 2 bases and J by 5 bases; unmatched bases: 5. CDR3 DNA: TGCGCCAGCAGCTTTAGCGGGGGGGCCCAGGAGACCCAGTACTTC. It codes for CASSFSGGAQETQYF.

V is TRBV9 and J is TRBJ2-5; 9 positions match TRBD2. Germline V gene lookup returns CDR1 SGDLS and CDR2 YYNGEE. The junction had 4 bases not matched to a gene; V was cut back by 0 bases and J by 4 bases. This CDR3 is 15 amino acids long. CDR3 in DNA: TGTGCCAGCAGCGTAGGAACAGCGGGAGGAGAGACCCAGTACTTC. Translated, it gives CASSVGTAGGETQYF.

The rearrangement joins TRBV6-7 to TRBJ2-7; possibly TRBD1 for D (6 bases). TRBV6-7 is labeled an ORF, and its function is uncertain. V was pared by 0 bases and J by 4 bases, with 16 bases between. The CDR3 runs to 16 residues. The CDR3 loop reads CASSYSMSSGAYEQYF. The CDR3 DNA reads TGTGCCAGCAGTTACTCGATGTCGTCAGGGGCGTACGAGCAGTACTTC.

This clone has a handful of counts. V is TRBV7-6 and J is TRBJ2-5, with a tentative D call TRBD1 (6 bases). CDR1 is SGHVS and CDR2 is FNYEAQ in the germline V gene. The CDR3 is 15 amino acids. Trimming shortened V by 0 bases and J by 1 base, and 9 bases separated the two germline ends. As DNA, the CDR3 is TGTGCCAGCAGCTTAGCAACAGGGATCCAAGAGACCCAGTACTTC. Its protein product is CASSLATGIQETQYF.

This chain uses TRBV27 with TRBJ2-7; D perhaps matches TRBD2 (6 bases). Germline V gene sequence: CDR1 MNHEY, CDR2 SMNVEV (reference sequence). Trimming shortened V by 5 bases and J by 0 bases, and 17 bases separated the two germline ends. The length of the CDR3 is 16 residues. The CDR3: CASSPLLQRVSYEQYF. For the CDR3, the DNA is TGTGCCAGCAGTCCATTGCTGCAGCGGGTCTCCTACGAGCAGTACTTC.

The V and J genes are TRBV7-8 and TRBJ1-5; perhaps TRBD1 as D (5 bases). The CDR3 has 15 amino acids. V was pared by 5 bases and J by 3 bases, with 14 bases between. Looked up from germline, CDR1 is SGHVS and CDR2 is FQNEAQ. The CDR3 loop is CASSATALLNQPQHF. CDR3 nucleotides: TGTGCCAGCAGCGCGACAGCGCTCCTCAATCAGCCCCAGCATTTT.

This clone was observed a single time. V and J are TRBV9 and TRBJ2-3; D not resolved. Germline assignment: CDR1 SGDLS and CDR2 YYNGEE. Deletions cut 4 bases from V and 2 bases from J, with 20 bases between. The CDR3 is 17 residues long. Here the CDR3 DNA reads TGTGCCAGCAGCCCTCTTGACCTTAGCTGGCTCACAGATACGCAGTATTTT. Amino acids: CASSPLDLSWLTDTQYF.

The chain has TRBV11-1 and TRBJ2-1, with D unclear. Trimming cost V 5 bases and J 5 bases, with 7 bases left between them. The CDR3 has 12 amino acids. From germline, CDR1 is SGHAT and CDR2 FQDESV (reference sequence). CDR3: CASSTGDNEQFF. The CDR3 coding sequence is TGTGCCAGCAGCACCGGAGACAATGAGCAGTTCTTC.

This clone was recorded only once. The chain recombines TRBV5-1 with TRBJ2-5, with 8 bases identical to TRBD2. V lost 4 bases to trimming and J lost 0 bases; unmatched junction nucleotides: 5. In germline, CDR1 is SGHRS, CDR2 YFSETQ. The CDR3 is made up of 15 amino acids. DNA for the CDR3: TGCGCCAGCAGCAACCTAGCGGGCCACCAAGAGACCCAGTACTTC. Protein product: CASSNLAGHQETQYF.

The CDR3 region has the DNA TGTGCCAGCACCTCCCGGAACGGGGATGAAAAACTGTTTTTT. Protein: CASTSRNGDEKLFF. The chain is built from TRBV27 and TRBJ1-4; D not certain. The CDR3 covers 14 residues. V shed 7 bases and J shed 6 bases, with 15 bases lying between them. Germline CDR1 MNHEY, CDR2 SMNVEV (reference sequence).

V usage is TRBV5-1 and J usage is TRBJ2-1, with TRBD2 as a possible D gene (7 bases). Germline CDR1 is SGHRS and CDR2 is YFSETQ. The CDR3 has 14 residues. Trimming stripped 3 bases from V and 4 bases from J, with 11 bases between. In DNA form, the CDR3 reads TGCGCCAGCAGCTCGGGGGGCCGGTACAATGAGCAGTTCTTC. Amino acid sequence: CASSSGGRYNEQFF. Based on the CDR3 plus reference TRBV5-1 and TRBJ2-1, the full variable domain is KAGVTQTPRYLIKTRGQQVTLSCSPISGHRSVSWYQQTPGQGLQFLFEYFSETQRNKGNFPGRFSGRQFSNSRSEMNVSTLELGDSALYLCASSSGGRYNEQFFGPGTRLTVL.

The V gene is TRBV28, the J gene TRBJ2-4, with D unresolved. The V gene lost 5 bases and the J gene lost 1 base, with 9 bases spanning the gap. Germline V CDR1 and CDR2: MDHEN, SYDVKM. This CDR3 is built from 14 residues. DNA of the CDR3: TGTGCCAGCAGTCGAAACGGGGCCAAAAACATTCAGTACTTC. Encoded protein: CASSRNGAKNIQYF.

V usage is TRBV6-5 and J usage is TRBJ1-1, with 7 bases aligning to TRBD1. Germline CDR1 MNHEY, CDR2 SVGAGI. CDR3 length: 15 amino acids. V lost 0 bases and J lost 6; bases outside the gene matches: 7. CDR3 sequence: CASSYSGGPNSEAFF. The CDR3 bases are TGTGCCAGCAGTTACTCAGGGGGCCCCAACTCTGAAGCTTTCTTT.

The chain has TRBV5-4 and TRBJ1-1; D gene uncertain. Germline V gene data show CDR1 as SGHNT and CDR2 as YYREEE (reference sequence). Deletions cut 4 bases from V and 3 bases from J, with 7 bases between. The CDR3 runs 12 residues. Written as DNA, the CDR3 is TGTGCCAGCAGCCCTCCGGACACTGAAGCTTTCTTT. Translating gives CASSPPDTEAFF.

The V and J genes are TRBV7-9 and TRBJ2-2; 7 bases agree with TRBD2. Germline lookup yields CDR1 SEHNR and CDR2 FQNEAQ (reference sequence). The CDR3 contains 15 residues. V lost 3 bases to trimming and J lost 1 base; unmatched junction nucleotides: 2. The CDR3 sequence is CASSLSSGNTGELFF. CDR3 bases: TGTGCCAGCAGCTTGTCTAGCGGGAACACCGGGGAGCTGTTTTTT. Drawing the rest from reference TRBV7-9 and TRBJ2-2, the complete variable domain is DTGVSQNPRHKITKRGQNVTFRCDPISEHNRLYWYRQTLGQGPEFLTYFQNEAQLEKSRLLSDRFSAERPKGSFSTLEIQRTEQGDSAMYLCASSLSSGNTGELFFGEGSRLTVL.

This rearrangement joins TRBV28 to TRBJ2-2; D possibly corresponds to TRBD1 (5 bases). Germline assignment: CDR1 MDHEN and CDR2 SYDVKM. Trimming took off 6 bases at V and 6 bases at J, with 14 bases between the two ends. The CDR3 covers 14 residues. CDR3 coding DNA: TGTGCCAGCAGCTATATGGGGCGATCCGGGGAGCTGTTTTTT. The encoded protein is CASSYMGRSGELFF.

V and J are TRBV30 and TRBJ1-4, with D possibly TRBD1 on 6 matching bases. The CDR3 contains 19 residues. Germline V gene sequence: CDR1 GTSNPN, CDR2 SVGIG (reference sequence). Deletions cut 3 bases from V and 0 bases from J, with 23 bases between. Written as DNA, the CDR3 is TGTGCCTGGAGCCCCAGCCCCGGGACACCGCTTGCAACTAATGAAAAACTGTTTTTT. It yields the protein CAWSPSPGTPLATNEKLFF.

The rearrangement uses TRBV6-1 and TRBJ1-1; D not certain. With 4 bases removed from V and 5 bases from J, the gap between germline ends came to 11 bases. CDR3 length equals 13 residues. Germline CDR1 and CDR2: MNHNS and SASEGT. In DNA form, the CDR3 reads TGTGCCAGCAGTGTTCAGACAAGGACTGAAGCTTTCTTT. Its translation: CASSVQTRTEAFF.

The CDR3 sequence: CASSSSRLADTSTDTQYF. DNA of the CDR3: TGTGCCAGCAGCTCCTCTCGACTAGCGGATACAAGCACAGATACGCAGTATTTT. V and J are TRBV13 and TRBJ2-3; TRBD2 aligns across 9 bases. The V segment lost 4 bases and the J segment 0 bases; nucleotides outside the gene matches: 11. Germline V gives CDR1 PRHDT, CDR2 FYEKMQ (reference sequence). There are 18 residues in the CDR3.

The gene calls are TRBV28 and TRBJ1-4, with TRBD1 matching 8 bases. Unmatched junction bases numbered 2, after V lost 3 bases and J lost 8 bases. The CDR3 length is 13 residues. Germline V lookup: CDR1 MDHEN, CDR2 SYDVKM. CDR3: CASSLGQVEKLFF. In DNA, the CDR3 is TGTGCCAGCAGTTTGGGACAGGTCGAAAAACTGTTTTTT.

The gene calls are TRBV27 and TRBJ2-1; D is possibly TRBD2 (6 bases). The germline gives CDR1 MNHEY, CDR2 SMNVEV (reference sequence). CDR3 length: 15 amino acids. Trimming took 6 bases from V and 5 from J, leaving 17 bases between them. CDR3 coding DNA: TGTGCCAGCAGGACCGGTGGGAGGCCTAACAATGAGCAGTTCTTC. Protein sequence: CASRTGGRPNNEQFF.

The chain couples TRBV11-2 to TRBJ2-1; 8 positions match TRBD2. With V trimmed by 0 bases and J by 10 bases, 8 bases remained unmatched. The CDR3 consists of 15 residues. Germline CDR1 is SGHAT and CDR2 is FQNNGV. CDR3 residues: CASSLDRGGAGEQFF. The DNA for the CDR3 is TGTGCCAGCAGCTTAGATCGGGGGGGGGCAGGGGAGCAGTTCTTC.

This rearrangement joins TRBV11-2 to TRBJ1-1, with D possibly being TRBD1 (6 bases). Germline V gene data show CDR1 as SGHAT and CDR2 as FQNNGV. This CDR3 comprises 15 residues. V shed 3 bases and J shed 3 bases, with 14 bases lying between them. The CDR3 reads CASSLATGKDTEAFF. The CDR3, as DNA: TGTGCCAGCAGCTTGGCCACAGGGAAGGACACTGAAGCTTTCTTT.

The CDR3 region is CASSLDRRGETQYF. The DNA of the CDR3 is TGCGCCAGCAGCTTGGATCGGAGGGGTGAGACCCAGTACTTC. The V gene is TRBV5-1, the J gene TRBJ2-5, with D possibly matching TRBD2 (6 bases). V shed 0 bases and J shed 5 bases, with 11 bases lying between them. CDR1 and CDR2 (germline): SGHRS, YFSETQ. The CDR3 runs to 14 residues. The variable domain in full, with the rest retrieved from reference TRBV5-1 and TRBJ2-5, is KAGVTQTPRYLIKTRGQQVTLSCSPISGHRSVSWYQQTPGQGLQFLFEYFSETQRNKGNFPGRFSGRQFSNSRSEMNVSTLELGDSALYLCASSLDRRGETQYFGPGTRLLVL.

The chain carries TRBV5-1 and TRBJ1-1; no definite D call. The germline gives CDR1 SGHRS, CDR2 YFSETQ. The V end was cut by 1 base, the J end by 3 bases, with 10 bases between. The CDR3 extends over 14 amino acids. The CDR3 here is CASSLSLPDTEAFF. Here the CDR3 DNA reads TGCGCCAGCAGCTTGTCCCTCCCGGACACTGAAGCTTTCTTT.